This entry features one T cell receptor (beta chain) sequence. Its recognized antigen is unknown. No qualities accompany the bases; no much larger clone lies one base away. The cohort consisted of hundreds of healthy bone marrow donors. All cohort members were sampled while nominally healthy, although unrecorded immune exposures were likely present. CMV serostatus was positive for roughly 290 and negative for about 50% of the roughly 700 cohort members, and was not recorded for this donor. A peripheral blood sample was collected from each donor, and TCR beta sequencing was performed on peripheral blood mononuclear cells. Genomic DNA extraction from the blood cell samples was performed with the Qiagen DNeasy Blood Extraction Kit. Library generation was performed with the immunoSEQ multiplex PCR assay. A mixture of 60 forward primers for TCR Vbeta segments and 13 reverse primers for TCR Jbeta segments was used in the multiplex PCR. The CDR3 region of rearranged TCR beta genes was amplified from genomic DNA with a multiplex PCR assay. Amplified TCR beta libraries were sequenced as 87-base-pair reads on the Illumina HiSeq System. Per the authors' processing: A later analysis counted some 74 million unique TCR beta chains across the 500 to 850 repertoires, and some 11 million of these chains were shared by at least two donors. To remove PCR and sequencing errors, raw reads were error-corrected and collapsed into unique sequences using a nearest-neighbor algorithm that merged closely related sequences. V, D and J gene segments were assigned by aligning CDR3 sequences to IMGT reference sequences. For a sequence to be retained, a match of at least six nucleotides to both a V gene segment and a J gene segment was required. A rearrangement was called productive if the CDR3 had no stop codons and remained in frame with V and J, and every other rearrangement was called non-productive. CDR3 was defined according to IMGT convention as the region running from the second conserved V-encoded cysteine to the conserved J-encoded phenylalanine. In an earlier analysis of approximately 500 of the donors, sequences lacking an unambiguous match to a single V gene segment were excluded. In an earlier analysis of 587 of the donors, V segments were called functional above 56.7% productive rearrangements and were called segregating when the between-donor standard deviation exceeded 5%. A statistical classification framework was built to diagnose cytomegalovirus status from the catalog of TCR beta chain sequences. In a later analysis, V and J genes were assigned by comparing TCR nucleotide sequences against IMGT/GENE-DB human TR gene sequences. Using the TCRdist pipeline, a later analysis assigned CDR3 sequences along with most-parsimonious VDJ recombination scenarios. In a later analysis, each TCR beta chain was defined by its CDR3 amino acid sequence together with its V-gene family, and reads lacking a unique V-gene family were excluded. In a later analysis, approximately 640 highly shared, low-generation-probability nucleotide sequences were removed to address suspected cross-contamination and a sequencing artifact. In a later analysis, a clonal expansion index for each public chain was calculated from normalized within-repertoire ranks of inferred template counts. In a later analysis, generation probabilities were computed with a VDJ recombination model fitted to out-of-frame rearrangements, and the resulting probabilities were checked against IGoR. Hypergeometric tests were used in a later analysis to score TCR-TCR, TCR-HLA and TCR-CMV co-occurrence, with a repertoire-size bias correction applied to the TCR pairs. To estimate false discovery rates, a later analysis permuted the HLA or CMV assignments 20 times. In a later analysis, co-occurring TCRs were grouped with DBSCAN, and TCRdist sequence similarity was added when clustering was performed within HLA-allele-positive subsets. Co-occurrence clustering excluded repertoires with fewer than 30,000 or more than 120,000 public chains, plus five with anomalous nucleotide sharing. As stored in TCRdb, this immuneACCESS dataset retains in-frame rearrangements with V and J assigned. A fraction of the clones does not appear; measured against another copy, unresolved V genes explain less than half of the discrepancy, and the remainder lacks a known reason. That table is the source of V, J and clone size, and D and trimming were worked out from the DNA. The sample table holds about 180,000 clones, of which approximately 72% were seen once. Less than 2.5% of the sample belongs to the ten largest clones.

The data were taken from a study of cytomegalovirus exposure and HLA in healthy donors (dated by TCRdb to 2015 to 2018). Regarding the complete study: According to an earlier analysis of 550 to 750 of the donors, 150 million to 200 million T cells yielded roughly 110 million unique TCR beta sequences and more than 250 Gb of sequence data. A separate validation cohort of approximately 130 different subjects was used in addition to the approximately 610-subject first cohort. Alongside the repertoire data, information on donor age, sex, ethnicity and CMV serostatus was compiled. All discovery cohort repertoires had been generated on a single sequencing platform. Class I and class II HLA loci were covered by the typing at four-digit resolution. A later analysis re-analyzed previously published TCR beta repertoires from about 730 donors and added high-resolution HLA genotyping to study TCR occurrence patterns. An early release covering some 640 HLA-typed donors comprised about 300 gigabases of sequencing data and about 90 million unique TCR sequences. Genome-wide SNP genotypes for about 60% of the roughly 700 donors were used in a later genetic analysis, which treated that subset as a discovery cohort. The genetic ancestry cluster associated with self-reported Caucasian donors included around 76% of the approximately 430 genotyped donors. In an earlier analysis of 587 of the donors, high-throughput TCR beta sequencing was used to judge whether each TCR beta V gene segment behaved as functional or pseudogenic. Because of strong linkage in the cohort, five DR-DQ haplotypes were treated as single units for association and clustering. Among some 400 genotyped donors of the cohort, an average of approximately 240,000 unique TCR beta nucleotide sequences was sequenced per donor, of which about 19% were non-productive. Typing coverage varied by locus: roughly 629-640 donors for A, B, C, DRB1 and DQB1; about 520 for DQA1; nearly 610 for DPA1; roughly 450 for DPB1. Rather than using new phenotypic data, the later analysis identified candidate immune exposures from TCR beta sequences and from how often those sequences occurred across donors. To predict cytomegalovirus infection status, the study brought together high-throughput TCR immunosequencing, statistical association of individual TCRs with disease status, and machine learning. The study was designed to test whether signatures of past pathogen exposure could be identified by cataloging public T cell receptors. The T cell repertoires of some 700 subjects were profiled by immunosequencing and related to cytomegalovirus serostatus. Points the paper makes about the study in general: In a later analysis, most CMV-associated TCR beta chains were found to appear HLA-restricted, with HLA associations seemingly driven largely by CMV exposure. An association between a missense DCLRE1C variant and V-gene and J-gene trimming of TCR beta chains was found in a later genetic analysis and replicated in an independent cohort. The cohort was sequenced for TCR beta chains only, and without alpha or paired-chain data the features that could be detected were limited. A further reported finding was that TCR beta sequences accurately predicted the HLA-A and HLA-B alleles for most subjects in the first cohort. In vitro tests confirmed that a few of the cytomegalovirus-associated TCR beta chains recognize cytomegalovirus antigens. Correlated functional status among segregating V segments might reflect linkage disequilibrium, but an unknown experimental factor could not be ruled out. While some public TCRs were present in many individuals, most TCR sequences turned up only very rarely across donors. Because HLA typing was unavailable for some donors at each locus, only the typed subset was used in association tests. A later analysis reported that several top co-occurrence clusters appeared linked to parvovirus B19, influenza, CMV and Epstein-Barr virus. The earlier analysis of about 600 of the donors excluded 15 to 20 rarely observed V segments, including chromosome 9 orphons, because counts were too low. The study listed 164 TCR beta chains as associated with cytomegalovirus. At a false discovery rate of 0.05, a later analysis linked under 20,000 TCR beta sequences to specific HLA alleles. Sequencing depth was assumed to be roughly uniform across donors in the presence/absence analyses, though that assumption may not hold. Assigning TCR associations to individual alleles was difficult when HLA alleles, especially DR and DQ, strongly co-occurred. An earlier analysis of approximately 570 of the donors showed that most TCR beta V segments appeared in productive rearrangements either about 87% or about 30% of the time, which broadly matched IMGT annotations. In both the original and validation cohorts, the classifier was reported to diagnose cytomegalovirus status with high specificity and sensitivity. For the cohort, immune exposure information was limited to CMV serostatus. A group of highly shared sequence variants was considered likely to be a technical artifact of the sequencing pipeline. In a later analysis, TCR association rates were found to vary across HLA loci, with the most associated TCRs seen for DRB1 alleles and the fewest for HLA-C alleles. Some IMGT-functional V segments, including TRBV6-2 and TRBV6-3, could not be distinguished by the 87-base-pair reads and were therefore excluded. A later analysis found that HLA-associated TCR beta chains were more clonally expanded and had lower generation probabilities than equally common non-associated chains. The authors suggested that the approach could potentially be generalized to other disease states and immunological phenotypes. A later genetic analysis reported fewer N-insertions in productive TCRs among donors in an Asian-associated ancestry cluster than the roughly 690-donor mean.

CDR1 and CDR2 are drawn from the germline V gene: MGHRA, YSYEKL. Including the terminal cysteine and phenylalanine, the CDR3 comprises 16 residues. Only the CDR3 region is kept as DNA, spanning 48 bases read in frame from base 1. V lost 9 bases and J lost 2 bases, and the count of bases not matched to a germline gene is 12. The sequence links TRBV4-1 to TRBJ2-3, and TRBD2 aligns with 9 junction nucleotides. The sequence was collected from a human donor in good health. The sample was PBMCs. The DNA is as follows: TGCGCCAGTCGCAACCCCAGCGGGGGGATCACAGATACGCAGTATTTT. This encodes CASRNPSGGITDTQYF.